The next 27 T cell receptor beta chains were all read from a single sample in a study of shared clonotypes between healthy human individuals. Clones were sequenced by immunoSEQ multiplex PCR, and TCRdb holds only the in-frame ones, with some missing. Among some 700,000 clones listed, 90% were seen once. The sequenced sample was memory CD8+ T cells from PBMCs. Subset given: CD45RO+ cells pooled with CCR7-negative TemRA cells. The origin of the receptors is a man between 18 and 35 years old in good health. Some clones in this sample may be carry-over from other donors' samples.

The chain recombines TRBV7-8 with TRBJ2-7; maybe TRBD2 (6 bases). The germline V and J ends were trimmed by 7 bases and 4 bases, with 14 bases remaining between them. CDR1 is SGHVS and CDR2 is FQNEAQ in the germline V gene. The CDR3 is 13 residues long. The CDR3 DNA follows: TGTGCCAGCAAACAAGAGGAGGGGTACGAGCAGTACTTC. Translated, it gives CASKQEEGYEQYF.

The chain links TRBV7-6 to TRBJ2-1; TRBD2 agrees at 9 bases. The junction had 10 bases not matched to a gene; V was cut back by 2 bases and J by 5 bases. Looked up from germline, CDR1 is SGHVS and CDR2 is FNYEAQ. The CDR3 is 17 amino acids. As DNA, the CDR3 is TGTGCCAGCAGCTTAAATCCCCGGCTAGCGGGACACAATGAGCAGTTCTTC. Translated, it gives CASSLNPRLAGHNEQFF.

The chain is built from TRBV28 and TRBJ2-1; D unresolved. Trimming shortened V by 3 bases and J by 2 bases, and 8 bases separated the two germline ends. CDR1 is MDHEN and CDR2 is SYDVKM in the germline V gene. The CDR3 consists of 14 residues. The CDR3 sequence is CASSFEDPYNEQFF. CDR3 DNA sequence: TGTGCCAGCAGTTTCGAGGATCCCTACAATGAGCAGTTCTTC.

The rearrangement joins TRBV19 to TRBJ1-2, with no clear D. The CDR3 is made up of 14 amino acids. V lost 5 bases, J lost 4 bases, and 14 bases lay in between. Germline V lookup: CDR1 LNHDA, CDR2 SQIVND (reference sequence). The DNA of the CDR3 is TGTGCCAGTAGTGTGGGTCGTCCGGGCTATGGCTACACCTTC. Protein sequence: CASSVGRPGYGYTF.

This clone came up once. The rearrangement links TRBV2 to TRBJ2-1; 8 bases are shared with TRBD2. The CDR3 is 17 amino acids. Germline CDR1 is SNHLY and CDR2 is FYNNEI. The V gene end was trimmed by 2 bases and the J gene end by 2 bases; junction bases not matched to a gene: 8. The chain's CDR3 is CASSENGRAWAYNEQFF. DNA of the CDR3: TGTGCCAGCAGTGAAAACGGGAGGGCCTGGGCCTACAATGAGCAGTTCTTC.

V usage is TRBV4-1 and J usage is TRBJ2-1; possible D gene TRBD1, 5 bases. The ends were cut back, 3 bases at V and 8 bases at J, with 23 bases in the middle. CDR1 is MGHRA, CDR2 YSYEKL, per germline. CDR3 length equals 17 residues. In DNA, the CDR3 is TGCGCCAGCAGCCATTCAGAACCCTCAGGGTTGAACGATGAGCAGTTCTTC. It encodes CASSHSEPSGLNDEQFF.

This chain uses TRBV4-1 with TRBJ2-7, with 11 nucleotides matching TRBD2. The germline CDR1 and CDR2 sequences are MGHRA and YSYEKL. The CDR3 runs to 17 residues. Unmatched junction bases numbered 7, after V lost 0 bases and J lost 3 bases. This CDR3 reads CASSQDLASGGYYEQYF. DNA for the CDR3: TGCGCCAGCAGCCAAGATTTGGCTAGCGGGGGGTACTACGAGCAGTACTTC.

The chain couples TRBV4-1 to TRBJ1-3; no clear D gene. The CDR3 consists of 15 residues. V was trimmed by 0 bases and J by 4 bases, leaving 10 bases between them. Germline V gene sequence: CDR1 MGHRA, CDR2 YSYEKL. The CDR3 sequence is CASSQDAGSGNTIYF. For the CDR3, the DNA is TGCGCCAGCAGCCAAGACGCCGGGTCCGGAAACACCATATATTTT.

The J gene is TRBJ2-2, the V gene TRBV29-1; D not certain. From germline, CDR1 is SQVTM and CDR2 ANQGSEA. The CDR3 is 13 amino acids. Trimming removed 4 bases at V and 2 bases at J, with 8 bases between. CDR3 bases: TGCAGCGTTGTGTTGTCAAACACCGGGGAGCTGTTTTTT. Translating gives CSVVLSNTGELFF.

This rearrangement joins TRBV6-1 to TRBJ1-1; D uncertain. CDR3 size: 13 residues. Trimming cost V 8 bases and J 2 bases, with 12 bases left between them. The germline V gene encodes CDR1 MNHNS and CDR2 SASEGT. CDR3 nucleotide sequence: TGTGCCAGCTGGGCTAGCCCAAACACTGAAGCTTTCTTT. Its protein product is CASWASPNTEAFF.

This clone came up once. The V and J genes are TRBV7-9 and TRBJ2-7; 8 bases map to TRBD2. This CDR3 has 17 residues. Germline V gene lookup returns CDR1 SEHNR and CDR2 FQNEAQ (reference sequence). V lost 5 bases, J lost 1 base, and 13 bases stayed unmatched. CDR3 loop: CASSQDLWREDSYEQYF. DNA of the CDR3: TGTGCCAGCAGCCAAGACTTATGGCGGGAGGATTCCTACGAGCAGTACTTC.

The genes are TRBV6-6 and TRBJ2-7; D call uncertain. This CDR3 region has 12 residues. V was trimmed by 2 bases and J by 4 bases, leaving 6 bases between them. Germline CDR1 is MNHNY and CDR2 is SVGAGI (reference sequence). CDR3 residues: CASSYGVYEQYF. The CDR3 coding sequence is TGTGCCAGCAGTTACGGGGTATACGAGCAGTACTTC.

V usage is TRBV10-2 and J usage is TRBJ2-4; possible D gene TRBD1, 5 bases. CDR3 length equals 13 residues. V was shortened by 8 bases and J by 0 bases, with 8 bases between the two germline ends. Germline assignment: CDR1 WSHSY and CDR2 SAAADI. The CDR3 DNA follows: TGCGCCAGCGGGGCGGCAGCCAAAAACATTCAGTACTTC. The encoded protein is CASGAAAKNIQYF.

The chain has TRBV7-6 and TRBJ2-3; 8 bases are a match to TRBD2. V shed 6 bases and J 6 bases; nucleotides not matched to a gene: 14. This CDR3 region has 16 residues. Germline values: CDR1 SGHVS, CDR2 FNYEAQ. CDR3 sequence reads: CASRPPGGGRMDTQYF. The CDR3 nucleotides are TGTGCCAGCAGGCCACCAGGCGGCGGGAGGATGGATACGCAGTATTTT.

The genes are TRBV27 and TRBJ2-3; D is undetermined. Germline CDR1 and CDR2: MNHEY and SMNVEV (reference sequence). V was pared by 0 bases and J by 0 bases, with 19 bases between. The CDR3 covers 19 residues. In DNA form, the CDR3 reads TGTGCCAGCAGTTTATCGGCCTTGGCAGTACATGCTAGCACAGATACGCAGTATTTT. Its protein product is CASSLSALAVHASTDTQYF.

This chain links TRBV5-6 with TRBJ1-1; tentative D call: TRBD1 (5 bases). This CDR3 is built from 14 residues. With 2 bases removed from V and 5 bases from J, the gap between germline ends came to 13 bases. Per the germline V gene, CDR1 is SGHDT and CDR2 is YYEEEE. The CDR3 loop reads CASSLAGSVTEAFF. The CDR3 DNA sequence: TGTGCCAGCAGCTTAGCAGGGTCGGTTACTGAAGCTTTCTTT.

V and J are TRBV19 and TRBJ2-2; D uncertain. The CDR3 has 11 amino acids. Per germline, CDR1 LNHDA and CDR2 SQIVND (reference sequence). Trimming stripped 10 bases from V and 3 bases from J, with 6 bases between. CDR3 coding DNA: TGTGCCACCCTAGACACCGGGGAGCTGTTTTTT. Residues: CATLDTGELFF.

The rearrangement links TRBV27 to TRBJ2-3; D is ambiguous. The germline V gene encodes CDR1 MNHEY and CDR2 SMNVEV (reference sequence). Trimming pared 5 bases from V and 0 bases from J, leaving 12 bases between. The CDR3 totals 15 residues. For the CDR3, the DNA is TGTGCCAGCAGTCGCCGCACTACTAGCACAGATACGCAGTATTTT. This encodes CASSRRTTSTDTQYF.

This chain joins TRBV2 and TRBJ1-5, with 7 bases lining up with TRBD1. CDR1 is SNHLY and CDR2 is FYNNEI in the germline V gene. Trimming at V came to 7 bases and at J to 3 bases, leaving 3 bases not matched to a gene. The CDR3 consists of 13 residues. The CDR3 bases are TGTGCCAGCAAGACAGGGTTCAATCAGCCCCAGCATTTT. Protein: CASKTGFNQPQHF.

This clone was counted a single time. CDR3 amino acids: CASSSGQFSGEKLFF. The CDR3 DNA follows: TGTGCCAGCAGTTCTGGACAGTTTTCGGGCGAAAAACTGTTTTTT. The chain combines TRBV2 with TRBJ1-4; D perhaps matches TRBD1 (6 bases). CDR3 length: 15 residues. Trimming pared 5 bases from V and 8 bases from J, leaving 18 bases between. From germline, CDR1 is SNHLY and CDR2 FYNNEI.

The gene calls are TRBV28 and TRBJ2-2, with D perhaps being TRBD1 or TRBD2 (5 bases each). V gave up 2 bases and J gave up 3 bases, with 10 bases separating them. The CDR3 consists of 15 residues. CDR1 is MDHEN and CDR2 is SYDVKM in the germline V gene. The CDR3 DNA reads TGTGCCAGCAGTTTAATCGGGGCGGACACCGGGGAGCTGTTTTTT. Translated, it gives CASSLIGADTGELFF.

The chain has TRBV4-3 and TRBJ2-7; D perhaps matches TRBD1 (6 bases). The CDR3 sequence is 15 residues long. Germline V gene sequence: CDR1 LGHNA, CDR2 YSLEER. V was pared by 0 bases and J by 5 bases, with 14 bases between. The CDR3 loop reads CASSQDNTGLDEQYF. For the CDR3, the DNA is TGCGCCAGCAGCCAAGATAACACAGGGTTGGACGAGCAGTACTTC.

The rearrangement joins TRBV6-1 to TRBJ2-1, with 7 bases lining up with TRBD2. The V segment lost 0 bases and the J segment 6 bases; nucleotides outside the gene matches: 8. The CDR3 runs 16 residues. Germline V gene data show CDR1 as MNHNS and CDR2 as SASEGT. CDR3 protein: CASSEALGWGGNEQFF. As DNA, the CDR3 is TGTGCCAGCAGTGAAGCGCTTGGCTGGGGGGGCAATGAGCAGTTCTTC.

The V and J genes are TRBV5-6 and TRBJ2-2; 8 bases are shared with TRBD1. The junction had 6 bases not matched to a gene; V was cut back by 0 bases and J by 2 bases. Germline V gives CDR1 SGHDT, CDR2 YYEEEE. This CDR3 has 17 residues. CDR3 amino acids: CASSLAGTGVNTGELFF. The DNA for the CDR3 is TGTGCCAGCAGCTTGGCCGGGACAGGCGTTAACACCGGGGAGCTGTTTTTT.

As DNA, the CDR3 is TGTGCTAGTGGTTTGTTCCCCGTCCCCGAGAGTCAAGAGACCCAGTACTTC. Its translation: CASGLFPVPESQETQYF. The chain employs TRBV12-5 and TRBJ2-5; D uncertain. Germline CDR1 reads LGHNT; CDR2 reads FRNRAP. There are 17 residues in the CDR3. The V end lost 2 bases, the J end lost 2 bases, and 18 bases lay between the germline ends. The whole variable domain, filled in from reference TRBV12-5 and TRBJ2-5, reads DARVTQTPRHKVTEMGQEVTMRCQPILGHNTVFWYRQTMMQGLELLAYFRNRAPLDDSGMPKDRFSAEMPDATLATLKIQPSEPRDSAVYFCASGLFPVPESQETQYFGPGTRLLVL.

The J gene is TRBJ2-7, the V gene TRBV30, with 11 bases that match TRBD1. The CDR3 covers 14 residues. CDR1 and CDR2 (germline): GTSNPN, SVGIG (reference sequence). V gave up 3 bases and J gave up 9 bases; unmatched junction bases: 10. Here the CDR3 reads CAWRSRDRGDSQYF. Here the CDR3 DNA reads TGTGCCTGGAGATCCCGGGACAGGGGGGATTCGCAGTACTTC.

This CDR3 is CASSQGRGLQETQYF. In nucleotides, the CDR3 is TGTGCCAGCAGTCAGGGCAGGGGCTTACAAGAGACCCAGTACTTC. The chain is built from TRBV7-8 and TRBJ2-5; D may be TRBD1 (6 bases). From germline, CDR1 is SGHVS and CDR2 FQNEAQ. The V and J ends lost 6 bases and 2 bases respectively, with 16 bases between them. The CDR3 is 15 residues long.